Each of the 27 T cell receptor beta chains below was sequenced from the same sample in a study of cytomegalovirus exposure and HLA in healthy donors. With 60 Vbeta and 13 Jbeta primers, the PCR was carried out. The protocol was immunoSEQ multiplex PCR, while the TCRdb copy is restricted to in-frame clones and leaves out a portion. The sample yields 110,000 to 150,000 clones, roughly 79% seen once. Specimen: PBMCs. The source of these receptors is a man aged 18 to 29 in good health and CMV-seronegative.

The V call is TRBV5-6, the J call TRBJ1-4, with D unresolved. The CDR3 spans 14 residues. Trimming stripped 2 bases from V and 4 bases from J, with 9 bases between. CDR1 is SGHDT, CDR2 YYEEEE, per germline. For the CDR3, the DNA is TGTGCCAGCAGCTTCGGACGGGATAATGAAAAACTGTTTTTT. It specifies CASSFGRDNEKLFF.

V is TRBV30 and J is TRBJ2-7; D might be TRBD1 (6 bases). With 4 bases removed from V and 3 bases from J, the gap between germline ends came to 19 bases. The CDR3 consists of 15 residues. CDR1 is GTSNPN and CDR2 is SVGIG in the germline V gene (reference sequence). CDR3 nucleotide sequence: TGTGCCTGGACTCTACCGGACAGAAACAGCTACGAGCAGTACTTC. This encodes CAWTLPDRNSYEQYF.

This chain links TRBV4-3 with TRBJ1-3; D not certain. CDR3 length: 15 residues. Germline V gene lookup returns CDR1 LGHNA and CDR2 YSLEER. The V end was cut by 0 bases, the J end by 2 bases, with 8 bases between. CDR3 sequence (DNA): TGCGCCAGCAGCCAAGATCAGAGGGCTGGAAACACCATATATTTT. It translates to CASSQDQRAGNTIYF.

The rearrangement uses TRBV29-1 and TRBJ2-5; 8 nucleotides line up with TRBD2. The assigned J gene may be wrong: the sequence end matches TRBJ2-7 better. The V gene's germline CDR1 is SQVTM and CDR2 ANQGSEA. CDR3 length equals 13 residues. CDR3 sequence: CSVAGGRRYEQYF. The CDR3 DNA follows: TGCAGCGTTGCGGGGGGGCGCAGATACGAGCAGTACTTC.

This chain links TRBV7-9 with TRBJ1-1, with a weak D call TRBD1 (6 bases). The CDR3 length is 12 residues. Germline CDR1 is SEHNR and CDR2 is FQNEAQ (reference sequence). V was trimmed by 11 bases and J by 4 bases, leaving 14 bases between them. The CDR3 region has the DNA TGTGCCGTCGGCAGGGGACCCACTGAAGCTTTCTTT. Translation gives CAVGRGPTEAFF.

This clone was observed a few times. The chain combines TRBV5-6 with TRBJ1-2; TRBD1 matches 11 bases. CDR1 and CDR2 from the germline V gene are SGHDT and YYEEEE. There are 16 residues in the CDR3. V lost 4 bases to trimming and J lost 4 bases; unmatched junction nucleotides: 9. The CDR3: CASSPDRGRIPYGYTF. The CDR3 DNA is TGTGCCAGCAGCCCGGACAGGGGGCGAATACCCTATGGCTACACCTTC.

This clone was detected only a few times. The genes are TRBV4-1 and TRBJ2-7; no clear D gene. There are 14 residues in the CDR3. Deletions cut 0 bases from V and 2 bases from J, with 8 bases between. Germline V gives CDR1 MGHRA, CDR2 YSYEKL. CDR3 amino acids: CASSQEGRTYEQYF. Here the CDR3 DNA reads TGCGCCAGCAGCCAAGAGGGCAGGACCTACGAGCAGTACTTC.

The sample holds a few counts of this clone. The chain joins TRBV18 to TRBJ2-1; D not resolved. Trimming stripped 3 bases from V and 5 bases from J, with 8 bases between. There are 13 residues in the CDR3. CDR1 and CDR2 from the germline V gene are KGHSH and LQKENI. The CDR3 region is CASSPIYNNEQFF. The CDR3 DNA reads TGTGCCAGCTCACCTATATATAACAATGAGCAGTTCTTC.

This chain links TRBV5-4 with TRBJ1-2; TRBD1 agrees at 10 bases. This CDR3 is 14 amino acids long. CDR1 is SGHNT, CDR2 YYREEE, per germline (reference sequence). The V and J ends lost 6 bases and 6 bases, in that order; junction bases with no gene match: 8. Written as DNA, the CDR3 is TGTGCCAGCACAGACAGGGGGCGAGGTCATGGCTACACCTTC. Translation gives CASTDRGRGHGYTF.

CDR3 loop: CAISEVRGRASSYNEQFF. The DNA of the CDR3 is TGTGCCATCAGTGAGGTCCGTGGCAGGGCCAGCTCCTACAATGAGCAGTTCTTC. J is TRBJ2-1 and V is TRBV10-3; TRBD1 is a possible D gene (5 bases). There are 18 residues in the CDR3. V lost 2 bases and J lost 0, with 17 bases in between. Germline CDR1 reads ENHRY; CDR2 reads SYGVKD.

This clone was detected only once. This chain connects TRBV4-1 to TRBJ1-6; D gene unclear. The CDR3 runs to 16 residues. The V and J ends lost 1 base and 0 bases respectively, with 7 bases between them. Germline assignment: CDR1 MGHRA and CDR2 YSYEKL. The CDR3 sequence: CASSQVHSSYNSPLHF. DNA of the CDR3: TGCGCCAGCAGCCAAGTACACAGCTCCTATAATTCACCCCTCCACTTT.

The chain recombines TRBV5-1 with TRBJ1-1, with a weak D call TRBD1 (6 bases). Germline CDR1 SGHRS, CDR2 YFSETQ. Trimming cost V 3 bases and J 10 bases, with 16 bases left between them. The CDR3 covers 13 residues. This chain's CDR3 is CASSSTGNTGAFF. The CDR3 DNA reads TGCGCCAGCAGCTCGACAGGAAATACGGGAGCTTTCTTT.

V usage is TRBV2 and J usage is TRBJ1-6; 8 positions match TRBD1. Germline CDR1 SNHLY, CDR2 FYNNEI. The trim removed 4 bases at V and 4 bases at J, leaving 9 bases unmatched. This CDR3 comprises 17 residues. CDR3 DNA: TGTGCCAGCAGTGGAGCGGGGGGACAGGTGTATAATTCACCCCTCCACTTT. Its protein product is CASSGAGGQVYNSPLHF. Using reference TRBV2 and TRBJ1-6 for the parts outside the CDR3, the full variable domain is EPEVTQTPSHQVTQMGQEVILRCVPISNHLYFYWYRQILGQKVEFLVSFYNNEISEKSEIFDDQFSVERPDGSNFTLKIRSTKLEDSAMYFCASSGAGGQVYNSPLHFGNGTRLTVT.

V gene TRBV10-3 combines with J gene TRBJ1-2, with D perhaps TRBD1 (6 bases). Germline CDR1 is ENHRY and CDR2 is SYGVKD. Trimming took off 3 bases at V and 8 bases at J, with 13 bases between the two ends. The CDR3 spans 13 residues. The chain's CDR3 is CAISERGASGYTF. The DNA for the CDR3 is TGTGCCATCAGTGAACGGGGGGCCAGCGGCTACACCTTC.

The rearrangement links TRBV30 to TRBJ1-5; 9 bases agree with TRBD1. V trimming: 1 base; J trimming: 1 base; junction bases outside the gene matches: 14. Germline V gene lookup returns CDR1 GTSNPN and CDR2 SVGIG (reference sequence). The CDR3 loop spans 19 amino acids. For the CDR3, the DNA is TGTGCCTGGAGTGCCGGGACAGGGACCTTCCGTCGAAGCAATCAGCCCCAGCATTTT. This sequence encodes CAWSAGTGTFRRSNQPQHF.

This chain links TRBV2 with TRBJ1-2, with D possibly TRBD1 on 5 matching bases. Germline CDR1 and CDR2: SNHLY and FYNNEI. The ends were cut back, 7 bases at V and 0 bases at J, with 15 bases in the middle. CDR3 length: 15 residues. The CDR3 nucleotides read TGTGCCAGCACGTCGGGGGGGATCGCTAACTATGGCTACACCTTC. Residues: CASTSGGIANYGYTF.

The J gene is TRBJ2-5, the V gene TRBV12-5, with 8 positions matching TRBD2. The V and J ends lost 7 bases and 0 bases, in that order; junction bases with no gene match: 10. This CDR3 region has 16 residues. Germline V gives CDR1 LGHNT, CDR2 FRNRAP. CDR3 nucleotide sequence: TGTGCTAGTGACGGGGGGGCAGGTTCGTACCAAGAGACCCAGTACTTC. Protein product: CASDGGAGSYQETQYF.

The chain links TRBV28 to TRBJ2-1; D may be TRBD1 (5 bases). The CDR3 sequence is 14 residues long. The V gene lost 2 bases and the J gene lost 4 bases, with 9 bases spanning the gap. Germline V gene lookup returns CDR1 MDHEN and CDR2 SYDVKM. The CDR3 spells CASSLIDSYNEQFF. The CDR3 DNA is TGTGCCAGCAGTTTAATCGACAGTTACAATGAGCAGTTCTTC.

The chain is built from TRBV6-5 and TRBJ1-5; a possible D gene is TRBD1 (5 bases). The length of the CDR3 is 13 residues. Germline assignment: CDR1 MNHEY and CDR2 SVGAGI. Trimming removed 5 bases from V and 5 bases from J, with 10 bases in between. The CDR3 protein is CASSELTDQPQHF. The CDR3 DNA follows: TGTGCCAGCAGTGAATTGACAGATCAGCCCCAGCATTTT.

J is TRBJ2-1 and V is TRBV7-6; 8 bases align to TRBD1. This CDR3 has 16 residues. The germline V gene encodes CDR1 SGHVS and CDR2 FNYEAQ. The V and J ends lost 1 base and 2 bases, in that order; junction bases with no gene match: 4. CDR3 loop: CASSLGGQGTYNEQFF. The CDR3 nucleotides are TGTGCCAGCAGCTTAGGCGGACAGGGAACCTACAATGAGCAGTTCTTC.

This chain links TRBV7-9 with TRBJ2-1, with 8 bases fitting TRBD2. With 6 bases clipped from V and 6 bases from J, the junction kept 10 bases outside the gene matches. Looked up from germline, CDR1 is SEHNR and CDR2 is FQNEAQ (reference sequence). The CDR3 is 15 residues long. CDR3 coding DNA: TGTGCCAGCAGTCCCGGGACTAGAACAGTCAATGAGCAGTTCTTC. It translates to CASSPGTRTVNEQFF. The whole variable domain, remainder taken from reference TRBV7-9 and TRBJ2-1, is DTGVSQNPRHKITKRGQNVTFRCDPISEHNRLYWYRQTLGQGPEFLTYFQNEAQLEKSRLLSDRFSAERPKGSFSTLEIQRTEQGDSAMYLCASSPGTRTVNEQFFGPGTRLTVL.

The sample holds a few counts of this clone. The CDR3, as DNA: TGTGCCAGCAGCCTCGACCCACGGGAATCCTACGAGCAGTACTTC. Translated: CASSLDPRESYEQYF. The rearrangement links TRBV5-6 to TRBJ2-7; D is possibly TRBD2 (5 bases). Germline values: CDR1 SGHDT, CDR2 YYEEEE. CDR3 size: 15 residues. Trimming removed 4 bases from V and 1 base from J, with 15 bases in between.

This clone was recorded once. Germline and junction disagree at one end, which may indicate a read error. Here the CDR3 DNA reads TGTGCTAGCAGCTCGACAGGGGTGGTGGAGGAGCTGTTTTTT. It encodes CASSSTGVVEELFF. The rearrangement uses TRBV7-7 and TRBJ2-2; TRBD1 agrees at 8 bases. Germline CDR1 and CDR2: SSHAT and FNYEAQ (reference sequence). The CDR3 loop spans 14 amino acids.

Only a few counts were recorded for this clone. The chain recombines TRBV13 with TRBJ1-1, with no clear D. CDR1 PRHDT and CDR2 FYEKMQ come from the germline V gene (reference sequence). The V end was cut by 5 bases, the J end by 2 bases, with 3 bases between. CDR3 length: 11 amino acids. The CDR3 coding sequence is TGTGCCAGCAGCACAAACACTGAAGCTTTCTTT. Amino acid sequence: CASSTNTEAFF.

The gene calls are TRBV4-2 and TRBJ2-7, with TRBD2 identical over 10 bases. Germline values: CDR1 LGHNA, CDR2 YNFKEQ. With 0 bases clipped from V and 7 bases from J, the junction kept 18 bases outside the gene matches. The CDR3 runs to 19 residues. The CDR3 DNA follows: TGTGCCAGCAGCCAAGACATGCCCCGCGACTGGGGAGCGGGGGGGGAGCAGTACTTC. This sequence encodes CASSQDMPRDWGAGGEQYF.

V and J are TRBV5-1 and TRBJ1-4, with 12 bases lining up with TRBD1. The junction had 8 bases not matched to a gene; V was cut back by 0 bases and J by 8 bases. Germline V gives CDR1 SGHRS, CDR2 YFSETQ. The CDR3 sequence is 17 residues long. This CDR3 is CASSLVPGQGAGEKLFF. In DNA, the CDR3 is TGCGCCAGCAGCTTGGTCCCGGGACAGGGGGCAGGAGAAAAACTGTTTTTT.

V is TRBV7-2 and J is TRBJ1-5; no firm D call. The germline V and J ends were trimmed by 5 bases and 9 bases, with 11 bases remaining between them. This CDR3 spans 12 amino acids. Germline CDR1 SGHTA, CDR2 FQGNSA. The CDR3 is CASSPISGPQHF. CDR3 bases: TGTGCCAGCAGCCCCATCAGCGGGCCCCAGCATTTT. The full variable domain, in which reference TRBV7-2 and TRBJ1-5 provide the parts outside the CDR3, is GAGVSQSPSNKVTEKGKDVELRCDPISGHTALYWYRQSLGQGLEFLIYFQGNSAPDKSGLPSDRFSAERTGGSVSTLTIQRTQQEDSAVYLCASSPISGPQHFGDGTRLSIL.